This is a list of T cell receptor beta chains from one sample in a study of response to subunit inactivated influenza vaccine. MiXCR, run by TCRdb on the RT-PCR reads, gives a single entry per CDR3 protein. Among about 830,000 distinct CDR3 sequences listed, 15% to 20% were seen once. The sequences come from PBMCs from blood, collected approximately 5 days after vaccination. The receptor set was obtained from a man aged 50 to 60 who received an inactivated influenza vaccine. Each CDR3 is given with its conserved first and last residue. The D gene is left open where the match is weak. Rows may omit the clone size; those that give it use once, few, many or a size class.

CASSVQQGRGGYTF TGTGCCAGCAGCGTACAACAGGGGCGAGGCGGCTACACCTTC TRBV7-9 few TRBD1 TRBJ1-2
CASSPLAGGPYEQFF TGTGCCAGCAGCCCACTAGCGGGAGGGCCCTATGAGCAGTTCTTC TRBV3-1 . TRBD2 TRBJ2-1
CASMGRSNTGELFF TGTGCCAGCATGGGACGGTCGAACACCGGGGAGCTGTTTTTT TRBV6-2/TRBV6-3 . . TRBJ2-2
CASSQTIGTGTGANVLTF TGCGCCAGCAGCCAAACTATCGGGACAGGGACTGGGGCCAACGTCCTGACTTTC TRBV4-3 few TRBD1 TRBJ2-6
CSARGYGNTEAFF TGCAGTGCTAGAGGGTACGGGAACACTGAAGCTTTCTTT TRBV20-1 few . TRBJ1-1
CASSYRDRPNTGELFF TGTGCCAGCAGTTACCGGGACAGACCGAACACCGGGGAGCTGTTTTTT TRBV6-2/TRBV6-3 . TRBD1 TRBJ2-2
CATAARISTDTQYF TGTGCCACCGCGGCTCGAATCAGCACAGATACGCAGTATTTT TRBV15 few . TRBJ2-3
CASSLGTSGPNEQFF TGCGCCAGCAGCCTCGGGACTAGCGGCCCCAATGAGCAGTTCTTC TRBV5-1 . TRBD2 TRBJ2-1
CASSLARRGGEQFF TGTGCCAGCAGTTTAGCGCGTCGGGGAGGCGAGCAGTTCTTC TRBV12-3/TRBV12-4 many . TRBJ2-1
CATSDRTGGQTQYF TGTGCCACCAGTGATAGGACAGGGGGTCAGACCCAGTACTTC TRBV24-1 few TRBD1 TRBJ2-5
CASSVAASGGTYEQYF TGTGCCAGCAGCGTAGCGGCTAGCGGGGGGACCTACGAGCAGTACTTC TRBV9 . TRBD2 TRBJ2-7
CSVDRVGETQYF TGCAGTGTAGACAGGGTTGGAGAGACCCAGTACTTC TRBV20-1 . TRBD1 TRBJ2-5
CASNHRATGELFF TGTGCCAGCAATCACAGGGCCACCGGGGAGCTGTTTTTT TRBV12-3/TRBV12-4 . . TRBJ2-2
CASSQGLAGQYF TGTGCCAGCAGCCAGGGACTAGCGGGGCAGTACTTC TRBV7-2 . TRBD2 TRBJ2-7
CASSPLKGNQPQHF TGTGCCAGCTCACCACTCAAGGGCAATCAGCCCCAGCATTTT TRBV18 few . TRBJ1-5
CASSVRTGGLLYEQYF TGTGCCAGCAGTGTAAGAACAGGGGGTTTACTCTACGAGCAGTACTTC TRBV28 . TRBD1 TRBJ2-7
CASSFLGLAGSETQYF TGCGCCAGCAGCTTTTTGGGACTAGCGGGATCGGAGACCCAGTACTTC TRBV5-1 few TRBD2 TRBJ2-5
CASSPRTGHEQFF TGTGCCAGCAGTCCCCGGACCGGCCATGAGCAGTTCTTC TRBV12-3/TRBV12-4 many . TRBJ2-1
CASSMTSGSNNEQFF TGCGCCAGCAGCATGACTAGCGGGAGTAACAATGAGCAGTTCTTC TRBV5-1 few TRBD2 TRBJ2-1
CASRPLAGSTDTQYF TGTGCCAGCAGACCTCTTGCGGGATCCACAGATACGCAGTATTTT TRBV7-9 few . TRBJ2-3
CATSDRGSNSPLHF TGTGCCACCAGCGACAGGGGATCTAATTCACCCCTCCACTTT TRBV15 few TRBD1 TRBJ1-6
CASSLAHRGTNYGYTF TGTGCCAGCAGCTTAGCTCACAGGGGAACCAACTATGGCTACACCTTC TRBV7-8 few TRBD1 TRBJ1-2
CASSDRGAGETQYF TGCGCCAGCAGTGATCGGGGGGCTGGAGAGACCCAGTACTTC TRBV10-1 few . TRBJ2-5
CASSPPTRTETQYF TGTGCCAGCTCACCACCGACTAGAACGGAGACCCAGTACTTC TRBV18 . . TRBJ2-5
CASSRDRDGETQYF TGTGCCAGCAGTCGGGACAGGGATGGAGAGACCCAGTACTTC TRBV12-3/TRBV12-4 many TRBD1 TRBJ2-5